These 19 T cell receptor beta chains were sequenced from one sample in a study of monozygotic twins with inflammatory bowel disease. Using the 5' RACE reads, TCRdb records one entry per CDR3 protein without DNA. This table holds some 300,000 distinct CDR3 sequences. Sequencing was performed on blood. These receptors came from a human donor with ulcerative colitis or Crohn's disease, or a healthy co-twin of an affected twin (not recorded which).

The gene calls are TRBV12-3 or TRBV12-4 and TRBJ2-7; there is no DNA to check the TCRdb D call of TRBD1. CDR3 size: 15 residues. CDR3 amino acids: CARTPDRPKSYEQYF.

V is TRBV5-5 and J is TRBJ2-7; the TRBD1 assignment by TCRdb is unverifiable without DNA. The CDR3 has 16 amino acids. Per germline, CDR1 SGHKS and CDR2 YYEKEE (reference sequence). The CDR3 here is CASSRPGPKGSYEQYF.

This chain links TRBV4-3 with TRBJ2-1; absent DNA, TCRdb's TRBD2 call cannot be checked. CDR1 is LGHNA and CDR2 is YSLEER in the germline V gene. CDR3 length: 18 amino acids. The CDR3 sequence: CASSQMTSGRAGYNEQFF.

The J gene is TRBJ2-7, the V gene TRBV13; TCRdb reports TRBD1, a call that lacks DNA to check it against. Germline V gene data show CDR1 as PRHDT and CDR2 as FYEKMQ (reference sequence). The CDR3 extends over 13 amino acids. CDR3 amino acids: CASSSYRGYEQYF.

The chain is built from TRBV15 and TRBJ2-5; TCRdb gives TRBD1 as the D gene, but with no DNA this cannot be confirmed. The germline V gene has CDR1 LNHNV and CDR2 YYDKDF (reference sequence). This CDR3 is built from 14 residues. The CDR3 region is CATSRARVQETQYF.

This chain's CDR3 is CASSQEGVSTNEKLFF. The chain links TRBV4-3 to TRBJ1-4. Germline V gene lookup returns CDR1 LGHNA and CDR2 YSLEER. This CDR3 spans 16 amino acids.

The chain links TRBV12-3 or TRBV12-4 to TRBJ2-7; the D call from TCRdb, TRBD1, cannot be confirmed without DNA. The CDR3 is made up of 14 amino acids. This chain's CDR3 is CASSRTGGYYEQYF.

This sequence joins TRBV29-1 and TRBJ1-2; there is no DNA to check the TCRdb D call of TRBD1. Germline V gene lookup returns CDR1 SQVTM and CDR2 ANQGSEA. The length of the CDR3 is 16 residues. The CDR3 loop is CSVDHHGQGAYYGYTF.

This chain connects TRBV20-1 to TRBJ2-5; the TCRdb call, TRBD2, lacks DNA for checking. The CDR3 length is 13 residues. The germline gives CDR1 DFQATT, CDR2 SNEGSKA (reference sequence). The CDR3 sequence: CSVIAGGRETQYF.

V gene TRBV5-1 combines with J gene TRBJ2-1. Germline CDR1 SGHRS, CDR2 YFSETQ. The CDR3 has 11 residues. CDR3 region: CASSSYDEQFF.

This chain uses TRBV20-1 with TRBJ1-5; as DNA is missing, the TRBD1 call by TCRdb cannot be tested. The CDR3 spans 12 residues. Germline V CDR1 and CDR2: DFQATT, SNEGSKA (reference sequence). CDR3 sequence: CSARAGDQPQHF.

The chain combines TRBV7-2 with TRBJ2-5; absent DNA, TCRdb's TRBD1 call cannot be checked. Germline-derived CDR1 and CDR2 are SGHTA and FQGNSA. The CDR3 has 14 residues. The CDR3: CASSLAGGKETQYF.

V and J are TRBV4-3 and TRBJ2-7. CDR3 length: 14 residues. Germline values: CDR1 LGHNA, CDR2 YSLEER. CDR3 loop: CASSQEAVRYEQYF.

The chain joins TRBV10-3 to TRBJ2-7; TCRdb names TRBD2, which stays unverified in the absence of DNA. The germline gives CDR1 ENHRY, CDR2 SYGVKD. The length of the CDR3 is 13 residues. The CDR3 here is CAIAAGNSYEQYF.

V is TRBV7-2 and J is TRBJ2-2. The germline CDR1 and CDR2 sequences are SGHTA and FQGNSA. CDR3 length equals 14 residues. The CDR3 spells CASSSGLGTGELFF. The full variable domain, in which reference TRBV7-2 and TRBJ2-2 provide the parts outside the CDR3, is GAGVSQSPSNKVTEKGKDVELRCDPISGHTALYWYRQSLGQGLEFLIYFQGNSAPDKSGLPSDRFSAERTGGSVSTLTIQRTQQEDSAVYLCASSSGLGTGELFFGEGSRLTVL.

The CDR3 here is CASSSSGTAGGEQYF. The chain joins TRBV28 to TRBJ2-7; TCRdb's D call of TRBD1 is untestable without DNA. CDR1 MDHEN and CDR2 SYDVKM come from the germline V gene. This CDR3 contains 15 residues.

The chain couples TRBV7-3 to TRBJ2-2; TCRdb returns TRBD2, unconfirmable since there is no DNA. The CDR3 is 19 residues long. Germline CDR1 SGHTA, CDR2 FQGTGA. CDR3 loop: CASSSPMGGTVANTGELFF.

V usage is TRBV5-1 and J usage is TRBJ2-2; TCRdb indicates TRBD1, and absent DNA this call remains unverified. Germline CDR1 reads SGHRS; CDR2 reads YFSETQ. This CDR3 has 15 residues. The CDR3 spells CASSLTGGFTGELFF.

The chain joins TRBV12-3 or TRBV12-4 to TRBJ1-1. The length of the CDR3 is 17 residues. The CDR3 loop reads CASSKPTNTELWTEAFF.